This T cell receptor (beta chain) comes out of a study of chemoradiotherapy in HPV16-positive cancers. As for the study in general: Candidate HPV-specific clones and shared TCR motifs came from a couple of HPV16-positive patients.

On this clone itself: The target antigen is unknown.

Germline V lookup: CDR1 MGHDK, CDR2 SYGVNS. Trimming took 2 bases from V and 0 from J; bases not matched to a gene: 6. CDR3 size: 18 residues. Measured with immunoSEQ multiplex PCR; TCRdb has only the in-frame clones, and not every one. The sample shows about 15,000 clones, about 91% of them seen only once. Study observations and caveats: Better recurrence-free survival went with HPV-responsive T-cell expansion in HPV16-positive patients. Candidate HPV-specific clones and E7-related TCR motifs grew in tumor during treatment. The functional HPV-specific definition rests on just two HPV16-positive patients.

The V call is TRBV25-1, the J call TRBJ2-6; 8 positions agree with TRBD1. The receptor's source is a human donor with HPV-associated anogenital cancer. The sequences come from blood, collected from a patient who underwent chemoradiotherapy. CDR3 bases: TGTGCCAGCAGTGAAGGACAGGGATCCGACTCTGGGGCCAACGTCCTGACTTTC. It yields the protein CASSEGQGSDSGANVLTF.